The rows below give T cell receptor beta chains drawn from one sample of a study of CD8 T cells in ankylosing spondylitis. TCRdb reanalysed the 5' RACE reads using MiXCR and keeps one entry per CDR3 protein. The data contain 25,000 to 35,000 distinct CDR3 sequences, more than 25% of them singletons. The sequenced sample was synovial fluid, either unsorted or a sorted T cell fraction (not recorded which). These receptors originate from a male donor with ankylosing spondylitis. Both conserved end residues are part of each CDR3. D genes are given only for firm matches. Clone size is shown for a subset of rows, as once, few, many or a class of expanded clone.

j_gene | abundance | d_gene | v_gene | CDR3aa | CDR3nt
TRBJ1-5 | few | TRBD1 | TRBV6-2/TRBV6-3 | CASREPGQGGQPQHF | TGTGCCAGCAGAGAGCCGGGACAGGGCGGGCAGCCCCAGCATTTT
TRBJ2-1 | NA | TRBD2 | TRBV13 | CASSFGTSGIFSYNEQFF | TGTGCCAGCAGCTTTGGGACTAGCGGGATTTTTTCCTACAATGAGCAGTTCTTC
TRBJ2-2 | NA | TRBD1 | TRBV9 | CASSPAGTVNTGELFF | TGTGCCAGCAGCCCCGCCGGGACAGTGAACACCGGGGAGCTGTTTTTT
TRBJ1-1 | NA | NA | TRBV7-2 | CASSGLDTEAFF | TGTGCCAGCAGCGGACTGGACACTGAAGCTTTCTTT
TRBJ2-3 | few | TRBD2 | TRBV5-6 | CASISFPSGSTDTQYF | TGTGCCAGCATCTCGTTCCCTAGCGGGAGCACAGATACGCAGTATTTT
TRBJ1-1 | NA | NA | TRBV6-1 | CASSDRGLFITEAFF | TGTGCCAGCAGTGACCGGGGGCTCTTTATTACTGAAGCTTTCTTT
TRBJ2-7 | few | NA | TRBV7-9 | CASSLVEEYYEQYF | TGTGCCAGCAGCTTAGTTGAGGAGTACTACGAGCAGTACTTC
TRBJ1-2 | NA | NA | TRBV24-1 | CATSDVANYGYTF | TGTGCCACCAGTGATGTAGCTAACTATGGCTACACCTTC
TRBJ1-2 | many | TRBD1 | TRBV7-9 | CASSFPVWGTEAYGYTF | TGTGCCAGCAGCTTCCCGGTATGGGGGACAGAAGCTTATGGCTACACCTTC
TRBJ2-6 | many | NA | TRBV28 | CASRVRWGANVLTF | TGTGCCAGCAGAGTGAGATGGGGGGCCAACGTCCTGACTTTC
TRBJ2-7 | NA | NA | TRBV10-1 | CASSDAGMHEQYF | TGCGCCAGCAGTGATGCCGGGATGCACGAGCAGTACTTC
TRBJ2-1 | NA | TRBD2 | TRBV11-2 | CASSLVAGDPHPYNEQFF | TGTGCCAGCAGCTTAGTGGCGGGAGACCCTCACCCGTACAATGAGCAGTTCTTC
TRBJ2-3 | few | NA | TRBV11-2 | CASSSTRLVPTDTQYF | TGTGCCAGCAGCTCGACAAGGCTAGTTCCCACAGATACGCAGTATTTT
TRBJ2-3 | few | TRBD2 | TRBV15 | CATSRTSGSTDTQYF | TGTGCCACCAGCAGGACTAGCGGGAGCACAGATACGCAGTATTTT
TRBJ2-7 | many | NA | TRBV29-1 | CSVVQGMYEQYF | TGCAGCGTTGTCCAGGGTATGTACGAGCAGTACTTC
TRBJ2-7 | few | NA | TRBV7-9 | CASSPTGDEQYF | TGTGCCAGCAGCCCGACCGGCGACGAGCAGTACTTC
TRBJ2-7 | many | TRBD1 | TRBV20-1 | CSVRTGETYEQYF | TGCAGTGTGAGGACAGGAGAAACCTACGAGCAGTACTTC
TRBJ2-3 | many | TRBD1 | TRBV12-3/TRBV12-4 | CASSKGQGTQYF | TGTGCCAGCAGTAAGGGACAGGGCACGCAGTATTTT
TRBJ2-3 | NA | NA | TRBV7-9 | CASSLASGRADTQYF | TGTGCCAGCAGCTTAGCGTCGGGGCGCGCAGATACGCAGTATTTT
TRBJ2-7 | few | TRBD2 | TRBV4-2 | CASSPSGSFSYEQYF | TGTGCCAGCAGCCCTAGCGGGAGCTTTTCCTACGAGCAGTACTTC
TRBJ2-2 | NA | TRBD2 | TRBV6-2/TRBV6-3 | CASSYSGLAGDGFTGELFF | TGTGCCAGCAGTTACTCCGGACTAGCGGGAGACGGGTTCACCGGGGAGCTGTTTTTT
TRBJ2-1 | NA | NA | TRBV11-2 | CASSFGSGRSSEQFF | TGTGCCAGCAGCTTTGGCTCCGGAAGAAGTAGTGAGCAGTTCTTC
TRBJ1-2 | few | TRBD1 | TRBV12-3/TRBV12-4 | CASSPGGETGAPVYGYTF | TGTGCCAGCAGCCCCGGGGGGGAGACAGGGGCCCCCGTATATGGCTACACCTTC
TRBJ1-6 | NA | NA | TRBV4-2 | CASSQSPRGGGSPLHF | TGTGCCAGCAGCCAGAGCCCCAGGGGAGGGGGTTCACCCCTCCACTTT
TRBJ2-1 | NA | TRBD2 | TRBV5-6 | CASSGPGGPYNEQFF | TGTGCCAGCAGCGGACCGGGAGGGCCCTACAATGAGCAGTTCTTC
TRBJ1-1 | NA | TRBD1 | TRBV4-1 | CASSQDGQGDTEAFF | TGCGCCAGCAGCCAAGATGGGCAGGGGGACACTGAAGCTTTCTTT
TRBJ2-1 | NA | TRBD2 | TRBV11-2 | CASSFTGRGLYNEQFF | TGTGCCAGCAGCTTCACTGGGCGGGGACTATACAATGAGCAGTTCTTC
TRBJ2-1 | many | NA | TRBV6-1 | CASSEEGSSYNEQFF | TGTGCCAGCAGTGAAGAGGGGAGCTCCTACAATGAGCAGTTCTTC
TRBJ2-1 | once | TRBD2 | TRBV4-1 | CASSQRFVSEASGNEQFF | TGCGCCAGCAGCCAAAGATTTGTCAGCGAGGCTAGCGGCAATGAGCAGTTCTTC
TRBJ1-1 | NA | NA | TRBV5-6 | CASGNNLNTEAFF | TGTGCCAGCGGAAACAACTTGAACACTGAAGCTTTCTTT
TRBJ2-3 | few | NA | TRBV12-3/TRBV12-4 | CASLGKILRTDTQYF | TGTGCCAGCCTAGGCAAAATTCTCCGCACAGATACGCAGTATTTT
TRBJ1-2 | NA | TRBD1 | TRBV5-1 | CASSLDRGFYYGYTF | TGCGCCAGCAGCTTGGACAGGGGGTTTTACTATGGCTACACCTTC
TRBJ2-1 | NA | NA | TRBV19 | CASRPGDSYNEQFF | TGTGCCAGTAGGCCAGGGGACTCCTACAATGAGCAGTTCTTC
TRBJ1-1 | few | NA | TRBV11-2 | CASSPYPTGRTEAFF | TGTGCCAGCAGCCCATATCCTACGGGACGGACTGAAGCTTTCTTT
TRBJ2-1 | NA | TRBD2 | TRBV12-3/TRBV12-4 | CACSSASGSGISYNEQFF | TGTGCCTGCAGTTCTGCAAGCGGGAGCGGCATTTCCTACAATGAGCAGTTCTTC
TRBJ2-6 | NA | NA | TRBV6-1 | CASSITSSGANVLTF | TGTGCCAGCAGTATTACGAGCTCTGGGGCCAACGTCCTGACTTTC
TRBJ2-7 | NA | NA | TRBV19 | CASSPRPGAYEQYF | TGTGCCAGTAGTCCCAGACCAGGGGCCTACGAGCAGTACTTC
TRBJ1-2 | many | TRBD1 | TRBV20-1 | CSARVTGGAMGNYGYTF | TGCAGTGCTAGAGTTACAGGGGGCGCGATGGGTAACTATGGCTACACCTTC
TRBJ1-1 | NA | NA | TRBV30 | CAWSSGGTEAFF | TGTGCCTGGAGTTCTGGCGGGACTGAAGCTTTCTTT
TRBJ2-3 | few | TRBD1 | TRBV24-1 | CATTPGTGHADTQYF | TGTGCCACCACCCCAGGGACAGGTCATGCAGATACGCAGTATTTT
TRBJ1-4 | few | TRBD1 | TRBV12-3/TRBV12-4 | CASSLRRQGDEKLFF | TGTGCCAGCAGCCTCAGACGACAGGGGGATGAAAAACTGTTTTTT
TRBJ2-7 | NA | TRBD2 | TRBV12-3/TRBV12-4 | CASSRTSEIHNEQYF | TGTGCCAGCAGCCGGACTAGCGAAATACACAATGAGCAGTACTTC
TRBJ2-7 | NA | NA | TRBV20-1 | CSARGTFGAVTSYEQYF | TGCAGTGCTAGAGGTACTTTCGGGGCGGTTACCTCCTACGAGCAGTACTTC
TRBJ1-1 | NA | NA | TRBV27 | CASSEELRAEAFF | TGTGCCAGCAGTGAGGAGTTGAGGGCTGAAGCTTTCTTT
TRBJ2-1 | many | TRBD2 | TRBV13 | CASSPPGSGSREQFF | TGTGCCAGCAGCCCCCCGGGTAGCGGGAGCAGGGAGCAGTTCTTC